Listed below are T cell receptor beta chains from one sample, sequenced in a study of T cell repertoires in cytomegalovirus infection. TCRdb called the reads again in MiXCR, with one record for every CDR3 protein. Here the sample spans some 300,000 distinct CDR3 sequences, roughly 13% being singletons. The sample taken for sequencing was PBMCs. Receptor source: a human donor in good health (CMV status not recorded). Some clones in this sample may be carry-over from other donors' samples. Each CDR3 is given without its conserved first and last residue. Fields, in order: J gene, V gene, CDR3 protein.

>TRBJ2-3|TRBV7-2
ASSLTWDRLSYADTQY
>TRBJ1-5|TRBV3-1
ASSLSPGKNQPQH
>TRBJ2-1|TRBV29-1
SANVHSGNEQF
>TRBJ2-5|TRBV7-2
ASSLERGETQY
>TRBJ1-2|TRBV7-9
ASSLVRGQGFGYT
>TRBJ2-1|TRBV6-1
ASSPGQGGNEQF
>TRBJ2-7|TRBV7-9
ASVTPRDGTYEQY
>TRBJ1-2|TRBV3-1
ASSQVQKARPMPNYGYT
>TRBJ2-1|TRBV4-2
ASSQVSNEQF
>TRBJ2-5|TRBV7-9
ASTTWEETQY
>TRBJ2-7|TRBV28
ASSLLLRIRQPLTYEQY
>TRBJ1-2|TRBV7-2
ASSPLWGETYGYT
>TRBJ1-6|TRBV20-1
SADRDRNNSPLH
>TRBJ2-1|TRBV4-1
ASSQPGTPNSYNEQF
>TRBJ2-7|TRBV4-1
ASSQVDLSSYEQY
>TRBJ1-1|TRBV4-1
ASSQPDRGTKAF
>TRBJ2-7|TRBV5-1
ASGRKEGPYEQY
>TRBJ2-7|TRBV14
ASSQDIRPGYEQY
>TRBJ2-1|TRBV7-8
ASSLVERGVYNEQF
>TRBJ2-5|TRBV7-2
ASSLGGGWTQY
>TRBJ2-3|TRBV7-9
ASSLTGASDTQY
>TRBJ2-2|TRBV9
ASSAYLTGELF
>TRBJ2-7|TRBV7-2
ASGSPGSYEQY
>TRBJ2-5|TRBV7-9
ASSPGLSGLGETQY
>TRBJ2-7|TRBV14
ASSQGVGREY
>TRBJ2-1|TRBV7-2
ASTEPGRRGKQF
>TRBJ2-7|TRBV10-3
ATSKELNEQY